Shown below are 27 T cell receptor beta chains from a single sample sequenced in a study of T cells in Graves' hyperthyroidism and ophthalmopathy. RNA transcripts served as the template for amplifying TCR beta CDR3 regions. First-round RT-PCR with HTBI primers amplified the TCR CDR3 region. TCRdb reprocessed the multiplex PCR reads via MiXCR and lists one record per CDR3 protein. The sample gives around 600,000 distinct CDR3 sequences, roughly 15% of which show up once; approximately 12% is in the top ten. The sample consisted of blood. These receptors were obtained from a woman in her fifties or sixties with Graves' ophthalmopathy.

There are many counts of this clonotype. This chain links TRBV28 with TRBJ1-5; 8 bases are a match to TRBD1. From germline, CDR1 is MDHEN and CDR2 SYDVKM. The V and J ends lost 1 base and 5 bases, in that order; junction bases with no gene match: 1. The CDR3 spans 14 residues. The CDR3, as DNA: TGTGCCAGCAGTTTATTGACAGGGGATCAGCCCCAGCATTTT. It encodes CASSLLTGDQPQHF. Full variable domain (rest looked up from reference TRBV28 and TRBJ1-5): DVKVTQSSRYLVKRTGEKVFLECVQDMDHENMFWYRQDPGLGLRLIYFSYDVKMKEKGDIPEGYSVSREKKERFSLILESASTNQTSMYLCASSLLTGDQPQHFGDGTRLSIL.

This clonotype was seen more than once but under ten times. The chain links TRBV20-1 to TRBJ2-7, with 10 bases matching TRBD2. The J segment lost 5 bases and the V segment lost 4 bases, leaving 5 bases of the junction unmatched. Germline CDR1 and CDR2: DFQATT and SNEGSKA (reference sequence). This CDR3 has 13 residues. The CDR3 nucleotides are TGCAGTGCTACACTAGCGGGAAGGGACGAGCAGTACTTC. This gives the protein CSATLAGRDEQYF.

For this clonotype: One base away lies a much larger clone, so this may be a sequencing read error. The gene calls are TRBV24-1 and TRBJ2-1; 9 nucleotides align to TRBD2. Per germline, CDR1 KGHDR and CDR2 SFDVKD. The CDR3 contains 16 residues. The CDR3 DNA is TGTGCCACCGGTGACCCTACTCCGGGACTAGCCAATGAGCAGTTCTTC. Residues: CATGDPTPGLANEQFF.

This clonotype was seen repeatedly, ten times or more. This chain's CDR3 is CASSLTGSGDSGANVLTF. As DNA, the CDR3 is TGTGCCAGCAGCTTAACAGGTAGCGGCGACTCTGGGGCCAACGTCCTGACTTTC. The chain couples TRBV7-3 to TRBJ2-6; TRBD2 might be the D (6 bases). CDR3 size: 18 residues. Deletions cut 0 bases from V and 0 bases from J, with 12 bases between. Germline loops: CDR1 SGHTA, CDR2 FQGTGA.

This clonotype turned up a few times. Its ends do not fully match the called genes, so a read error is possible. This rearrangement joins TRBV27 to TRBJ2-5; TRBD2 aligns across 10 bases. Germline V lookup: CDR1 MNHEY, CDR2 SMNVEV (reference sequence). This CDR3 comprises 15 residues. CDR3 DNA sequence: TGTGCCAGCACCCCCAGCGGGGGGGGAGGAGAGATCCAGTACTTC. This translates into CASTPSGGGGEIQYF.

Many counts were recorded for this clonotype. The chain joins TRBV28 to TRBJ2-1, with 9 bases identical to TRBD2. V dropped 6 bases and J dropped 3; count of bases not matched to a gene: 12. CDR3 length: 17 amino acids. Germline CDR1 MDHEN, CDR2 SYDVKM. The CDR3 region has the DNA TGTGCCAGCAGCCTTTGGATAGCGGGAGACCACTACAATGAGCAGTTCTTC. Its translation: CASSLWIAGDHYNEQFF.

This rearrangement joins TRBV10-3 to TRBJ1-2; D not resolved. Germline-derived CDR1 and CDR2 are ENHRY and SYGVKD. Trimming cost V 2 bases and J 7 bases, with 8 bases left between them. The CDR3 runs 12 residues. In DNA, the CDR3 is TGTGCCATCAGTGAGCCTTTGGGTGGCTACACCTTC. This translates into CAISEPLGGYTF.

This clonotype was detected many times. The chain links TRBV7-2 to TRBJ1-2, with D maybe TRBD1 (6 bases). The V end was cut by 5 bases, the J end by 7 bases, with 17 bases between. Germline V lookup: CDR1 SGHTA, CDR2 FQGNSA. The CDR3 has 14 amino acids. CDR3 sequence reads: CASSPSGGAFGYTF. The DNA for the CDR3 is TGTGCCAGCAGCCCATCGGGGGGCGCATTTGGCTACACCTTC.

This clonotype was counted ten times or more. The genes are TRBV7-9 and TRBJ2-3; weak D call: TRBD2 (6 bases). From germline, CDR1 is SEHNR and CDR2 FQNEAQ (reference sequence). V was shortened by 1 base and J by 2 bases, with 10 bases between the two germline ends. The CDR3 spans 15 residues. CDR3 DNA: TGTGCCAGCAGCTTAGACGGGGGACCCACAGATACGCAGTATTTT. This translates into CASSLDGGPTDTQYF.

This clonotype was picked up many times. The gene calls are TRBV12-3 or TRBV12-4 and TRBJ2-1; 9 bases line up with TRBD2. The CDR3 is made up of 17 amino acids. V lost 1 base and J lost 6; bases outside the gene matches: 10. The CDR3 DNA reads as TGTGCCAGCAGTTTAGTAGCGGGAGACCCACTAAGCAATGAGCAGTTCTTC. Amino acids: CASSLVAGDPLSNEQFF.

The sample holds a few counts of this clonotype. The gene calls are TRBV9 and TRBJ2-5; no definite D call. The CDR3 runs 13 residues. The germline CDR1 and CDR2 sequences are SGDLS and YYNGEE. V lost 2 bases, J lost 0 bases, and 5 bases lay in between. Written as DNA, the CDR3 is TGTGCCAGCAGCGTCGCGGACCAAGAGACCCAGTACTTC. Protein product: CASSVADQETQYF.

This clonotype was picked up a small number of times. The V gene is TRBV9, the J gene TRBJ2-1, with 7 bases identical to TRBD2. Germline values: CDR1 SGDLS, CDR2 YYNGEE. The CDR3 has 19 amino acids. V lost 2 bases to trimming and J lost 0 bases; unmatched junction nucleotides: 14. The CDR3 here is CASSVKNLAEYDSYNEQFF. The CDR3 DNA reads TGTGCCAGCAGCGTGAAAAACCTAGCGGAATACGACTCCTACAATGAGCAGTTCTTC.

Ten or more counts support this clonotype. The rearrangement uses TRBV12-3 or TRBV12-4 and TRBJ1-2, with D perhaps matching TRBD1 (6 bases). The V end lost 6 bases, the J end lost 3 bases, and 8 bases lay between the germline ends. This CDR3 is built from 12 residues. The CDR3 DNA reads as TGTGCCAGCAGCTGGACAGACTATGGCTACACCTTC. This codes for CASSWTDYGYTF.

The chain is built from TRBV5-6 and TRBJ2-1; possible D gene TRBD1, 6 bases. Germline CDR1 reads SGHDT; CDR2 reads YYEEEE. Trimming removed 0 bases at V and 4 bases at J, with 8 bases between. This CDR3 region has 14 residues. CDR3 region: CASSLAGQYNEQFF. DNA for the CDR3: TGTGCCAGCAGCTTGGCGGGACAATACAATGAGCAGTTCTTC.

The table lists this clonotype with many counts. The chain couples TRBV7-9 to TRBJ2-7; D remains unclear. CDR1 is SEHNR and CDR2 is FQNEAQ in the germline V gene (reference sequence). Deletions cut 2 bases from V and 0 bases from J, with 8 bases between. This CDR3 spans 14 amino acids. The DNA for the CDR3 is TGTGCCAGCAGCTTATCTTCCCGCTCCTACGAGCAGTACTTC. It specifies CASSLSSRSYEQYF.

Ten or more counts support this clonotype. DNA for the CDR3: TGTGCCAGCAGCTTAGGCAGGAGAGAGACCCAGTACTTC. It is translated as CASSLGRRETQYF. The V call is TRBV7-2, the J call TRBJ2-5; D is ambiguous. Germline CDR1 reads SGHTA; CDR2 reads FQGNSA. The V end lost 1 base, the J end lost 4 bases, and 7 bases lay between the germline ends. This CDR3 comprises 13 residues.

The DNA of the CDR3 is TGCAGTGCTATCAACAGGTCTGATCCCAGGAAAGCTTTCTTT. Protein product: CSAINRSDPRKAFF. V gene TRBV20-1 combines with J gene TRBJ1-1; perhaps TRBD1 as D (5 bases). This CDR3 is 14 amino acids long. Germline V gene sequence: CDR1 DFQATT, CDR2 SNEGSKA (reference sequence). V shed 4 bases and J shed 9 bases, with 21 bases lying between them.

This clonotype was counted only a few times. The chain employs TRBV27 and TRBJ2-7; D gene ambiguous. CDR3 length: 14 amino acids. V gave up 3 bases and J gave up 2 bases, with 11 bases separating them. Germline CDR1 MNHEY, CDR2 SMNVEV (reference sequence). CDR3 sequence reads: CASSFRVPAYEQYF. The CDR3, as DNA: TGTGCCAGCAGTTTTAGGGTTCCGGCCTACGAGCAGTACTTC.

This clonotype was detected only a few times. The chain carries TRBV6-2 or TRBV6-3 and TRBJ2-1; weak D call: TRBD2 (5 bases). Trimming pared 8 bases from V and 1 base from J, leaving 18 bases between. The CDR3 spans 16 residues. From germline, CDR1 is MNHEY and CDR2 SVGEGT. CDR3 protein: CASAPARGPSYNEQFF. Here the CDR3 DNA reads TGTGCCAGCGCCCCCGCCAGAGGGCCGTCCTACAATGAGCAGTTCTTC.

This clonotype occurred many times. The gene calls are TRBV27 and TRBJ2-3; no clear D. Germline loops: CDR1 MNHEY, CDR2 SMNVEV (reference sequence). CDR3 length: 15 amino acids. V was pared by 2 bases and J by 0 bases, with 9 bases between. The CDR3 region is CASSLLSVSTDTQYF. DNA of the CDR3: TGTGCCAGCAGTTTACTATCGGTTAGCACAGATACGCAGTATTTT.

The V and J genes are TRBV11-1 and TRBJ2-1; 10 nucleotides align to TRBD1. With V trimmed by 5 bases and J by 3 bases, 7 bases remained unmatched. Germline V CDR1 and CDR2: SGHAT, FQDESV (reference sequence). This CDR3 spans 16 amino acids. The CDR3 loop is CASSKRQGAIYNEQFF. CDR3 nucleotide sequence: TGTGCCAGCAGCAAAAGACAGGGGGCCATCTACAATGAGCAGTTCTTC.

This clonotype was counted between two and nine times. One base away lies a much larger clone, so this may be a sequencing read error. This chain connects TRBV28 to TRBJ2-7; D is perhaps TRBD1 (6 bases). The CDR3 spans 13 residues. Germline CDR1 and CDR2: MDHEN and SYDVKM. The CDR3 sequence is CASMGTHPYEQCF. The CDR3 DNA reads TGTGCCAGCATGGGGACACACCCCTACGAGCAGTGCTTC.

The V call is TRBV5-1, the J call TRBJ2-2, with 8 nucleotides matching TRBD2. The V and J ends lost 2 bases and 1 base, in that order; junction bases with no gene match: 7. The CDR3 totals 17 residues. Looked up from germline, CDR1 is SGHRS and CDR2 is YFSETQ. The CDR3 bases are TGCGCCAGCAGCTTTCGAAGGCTAGCGGGGAACACCGGGGAGCTGTTTTTT. Translated: CASSFRRLAGNTGELFF.

This sequence joins TRBV5-1 and TRBJ2-3; 14 positions match TRBD2. Germline V gives CDR1 SGHRS, CDR2 YFSETQ. V trimming: 4 bases; J trimming: 1 base; junction bases outside the gene matches: 11. The CDR3 sequence is 19 residues long. The DNA for the CDR3 is TGCGCCAGCAGCCAGGGGACTAGCGGGAGTTTAGAAGGCACAGATACGCAGTATTTT. It translates to CASSQGTSGSLEGTDTQYF.

This clonotype has a handful of counts. J is TRBJ2-5 and V is TRBV20-1, with unresolved D. V lost 1 base to trimming and J lost 7 bases, with 10 bases between them. The CDR3 is 12 amino acids. In germline, CDR1 is DFQATT, CDR2 SNEGSKA (reference sequence). The CDR3 nucleotides are TGCAGTGCTAGAGTATACCCCCCGACCCAGTACTTC. It encodes CSARVYPPTQYF.

This clonotype has a handful of counts. The chain joins TRBV24-1 to TRBJ2-1, with TRBD1 matching over 9 bases. Trimming took 3 bases from V and 0 from J; bases not matched to a gene: 8. This CDR3 is built from 18 residues. CDR1 and CDR2 from the germline V gene are KGHDR and SFDVKD. The CDR3 reads CATSDGTGSGYSYNEQFF. In DNA form, the CDR3 reads TGTGCCACCAGTGATGGGACAGGGTCCGGCTACTCCTACAATGAGCAGTTCTTC.

This clonotype has more than one count but fewer than ten. The chain carries TRBV27 and TRBJ2-7; a weak D match, TRBD2 (6 bases). This CDR3 spans 15 amino acids. CDR1 is MNHEY and CDR2 is SMNVEV in the germline V gene (reference sequence). Deletions cut 11 bases from V and 4 bases from J, with 24 bases between. The CDR3 region has the DNA TGTGCCGGCGGCCGCTTCTCGGGAGTAGGGTACGAGCAGTACTTC. Encoded protein: CAGGRFSGVGYEQYF.